Included here is one TCR beta chain sequence, with context. This entry comes from a study of T cell responses to AZD1222 COVID-19 vaccine. Profiled with immunoSEQ multiplex PCR; TCRdb holds only in-frame clones, not every one. This table has about 130,000 clones, over 75% appearing once. This CDR3 contains 12 residues. With 0 bases removed from V and 3 bases from J, the gap between germline ends came to 2 bases. Germline V CDR1 and CDR2: LNHNV, YYDKDF (reference sequence). Sequencing used peripheral blood, obtained 28 days after the second AZD1222 dose. This sequence was found in an adult who received the AZD1222 COVID-19 vaccine. V and J are TRBV15 and TRBJ1-2; D call uncertain. The CDR3 DNA sequence: TGTGCCACCAGCAGAGAGGACTATGGCTACACCTTC. Encoded protein: CATSREDYGYTF.